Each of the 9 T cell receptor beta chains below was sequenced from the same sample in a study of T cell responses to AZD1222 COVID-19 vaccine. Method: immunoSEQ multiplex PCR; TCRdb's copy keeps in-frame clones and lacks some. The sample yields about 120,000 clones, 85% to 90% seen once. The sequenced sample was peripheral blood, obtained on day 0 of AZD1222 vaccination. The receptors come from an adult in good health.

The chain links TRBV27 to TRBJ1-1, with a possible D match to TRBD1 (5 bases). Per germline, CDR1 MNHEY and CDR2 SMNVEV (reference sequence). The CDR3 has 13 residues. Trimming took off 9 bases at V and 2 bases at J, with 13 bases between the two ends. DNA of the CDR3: TGTGCCAGTAGGACACTAAGCAACACTGAAGCTTTCTTT. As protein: CASRTLSNTEAFF.

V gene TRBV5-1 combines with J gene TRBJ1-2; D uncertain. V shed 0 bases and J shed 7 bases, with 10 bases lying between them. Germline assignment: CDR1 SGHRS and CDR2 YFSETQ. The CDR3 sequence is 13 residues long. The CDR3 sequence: CASSLVPPAGYTF. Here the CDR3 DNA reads TGCGCCAGCAGCTTGGTTCCGCCGGCTGGCTACACCTTC.

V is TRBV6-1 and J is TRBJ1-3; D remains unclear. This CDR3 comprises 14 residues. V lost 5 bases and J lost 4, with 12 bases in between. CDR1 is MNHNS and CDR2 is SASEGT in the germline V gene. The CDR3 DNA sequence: TGTGCCAGCAGTTCTCCCGCGGAAGGAAACACCATATATTTT. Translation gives CASSSPAEGNTIYF.

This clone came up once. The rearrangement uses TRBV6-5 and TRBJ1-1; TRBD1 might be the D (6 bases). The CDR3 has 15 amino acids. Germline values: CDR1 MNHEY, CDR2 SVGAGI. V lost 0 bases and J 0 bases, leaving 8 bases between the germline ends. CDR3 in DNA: TGTGCCAGCAGTTACTCGGGGGCAATGAACACTGAAGCTTTCTTT. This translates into CASSYSGAMNTEAFF.

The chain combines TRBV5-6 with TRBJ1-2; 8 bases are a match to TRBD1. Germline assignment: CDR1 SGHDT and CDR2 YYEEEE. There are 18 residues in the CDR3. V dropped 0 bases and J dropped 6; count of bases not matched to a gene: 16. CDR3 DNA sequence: TGTGCCAGCAGCTTGGCCGGGGGGCAGGGGGCGTCGAAGCATGGCTACACCTTC. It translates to CASSLAGGQGASKHGYTF.

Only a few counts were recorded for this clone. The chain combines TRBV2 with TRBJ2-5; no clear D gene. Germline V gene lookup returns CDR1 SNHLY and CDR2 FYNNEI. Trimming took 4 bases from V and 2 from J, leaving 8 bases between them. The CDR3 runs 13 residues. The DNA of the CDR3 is TGTGCCAGCAGTGTTATGCTGCAAGAGACCCAGTACTTC. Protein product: CASSVMLQETQYF.

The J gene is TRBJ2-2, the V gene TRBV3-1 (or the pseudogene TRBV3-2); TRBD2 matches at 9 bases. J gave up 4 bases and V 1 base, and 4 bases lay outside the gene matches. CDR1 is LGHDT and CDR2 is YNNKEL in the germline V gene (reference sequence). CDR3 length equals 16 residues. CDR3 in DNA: TGTGCCAGCAGCCAAGGAGCGGGAGGAGGCACCGGGGAGCTGTTTTTT. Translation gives CASSQGAGGGTGELFF.

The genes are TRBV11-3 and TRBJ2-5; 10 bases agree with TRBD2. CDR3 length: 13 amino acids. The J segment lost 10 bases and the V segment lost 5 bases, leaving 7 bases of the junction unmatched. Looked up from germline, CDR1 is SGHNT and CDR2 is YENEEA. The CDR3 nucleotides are TGTGCCAGCAGCCGAAGCGGGAGGGACAGCCAGTACTTC. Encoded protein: CASSRSGRDSQYF.

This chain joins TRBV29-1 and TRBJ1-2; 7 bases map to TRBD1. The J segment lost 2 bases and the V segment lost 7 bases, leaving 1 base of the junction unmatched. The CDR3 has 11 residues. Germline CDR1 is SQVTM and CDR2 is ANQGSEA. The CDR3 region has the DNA TGCAGCGCGACAGGGAACTATGGCTACACCTTC. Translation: CSATGNYGYTF.